This T cell receptor beta chain appears in the sequencing data of a study of shared clonotypes between healthy human individuals. To note about this clone: Its specificity is not known.

Study-wide findings and caveats: Among donors, sharing of clonotypes was expected to be affected by sequencing depth.

Those who donated were healthy HIV-negative adults, with no recent acute infections or vaccinations reported. Method: immunoSEQ multiplex PCR; TCRdb's copy keeps in-frame clones and lacks some. The table includes around 1.6 million clones, nearly 99% detected once. The CDR3 consists of 15 residues. Looked up from germline, CDR1 is SGHTA and CDR2 is FQGNSA. J lost 3 bases, V lost 4 bases, and 8 bases had no gene match. The sequencing input was naive CD4+ T cells sorted from blood. Subset described: CD45RA+ positively selected. The sequence came from a young man in good health. The rearrangement joins TRBV7-2 to TRBJ2-7; 8 bases match TRBD1. CDR3 amino acids: CASSSSGGTGYEQYF. CDR3 nucleotide sequence: TGTGCCAGCAGCTCCTCAGGAGGGACAGGCTACGAGCAGTACTTC.